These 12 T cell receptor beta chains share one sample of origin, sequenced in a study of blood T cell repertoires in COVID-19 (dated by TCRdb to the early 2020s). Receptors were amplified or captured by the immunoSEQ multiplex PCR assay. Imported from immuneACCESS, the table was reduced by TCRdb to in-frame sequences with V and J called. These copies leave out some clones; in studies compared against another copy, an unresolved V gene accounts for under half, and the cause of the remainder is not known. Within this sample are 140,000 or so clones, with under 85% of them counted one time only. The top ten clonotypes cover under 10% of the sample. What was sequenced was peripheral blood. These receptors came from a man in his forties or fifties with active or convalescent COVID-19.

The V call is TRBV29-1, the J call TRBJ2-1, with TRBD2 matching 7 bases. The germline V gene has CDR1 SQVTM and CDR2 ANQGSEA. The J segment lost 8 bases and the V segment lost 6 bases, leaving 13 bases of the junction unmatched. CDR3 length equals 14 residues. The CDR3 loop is CSVTPGLGGDEQFF. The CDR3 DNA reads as TGCAGCGTCACCCCGGGACTTGGGGGGGATGAGCAGTTCTTC.

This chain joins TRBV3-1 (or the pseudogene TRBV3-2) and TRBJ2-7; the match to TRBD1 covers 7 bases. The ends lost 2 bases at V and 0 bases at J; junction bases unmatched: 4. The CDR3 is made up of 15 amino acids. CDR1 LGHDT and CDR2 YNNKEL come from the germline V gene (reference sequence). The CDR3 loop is CASSQSRTGSYEQYF. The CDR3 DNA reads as TGTGCCAGCAGCCAAAGTCGGACAGGCTCCTACGAGCAGTACTTC.

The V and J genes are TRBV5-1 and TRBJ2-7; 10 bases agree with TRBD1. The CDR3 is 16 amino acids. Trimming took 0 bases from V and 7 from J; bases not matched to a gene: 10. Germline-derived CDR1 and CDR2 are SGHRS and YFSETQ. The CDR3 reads CASSLALGTGAEEQYF. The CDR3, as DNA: TGCGCCAGCAGCTTGGCCCTCGGGACAGGGGCCGAGGAGCAGTACTTC.

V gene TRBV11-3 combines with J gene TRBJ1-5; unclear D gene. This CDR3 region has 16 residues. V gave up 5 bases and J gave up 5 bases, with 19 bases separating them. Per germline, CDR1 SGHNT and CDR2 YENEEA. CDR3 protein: CASSQIGVVRDQPQHF. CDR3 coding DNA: TGTGCCAGCAGCCAAATTGGGGTCGTGCGGGATCAGCCCCAGCATTTT.

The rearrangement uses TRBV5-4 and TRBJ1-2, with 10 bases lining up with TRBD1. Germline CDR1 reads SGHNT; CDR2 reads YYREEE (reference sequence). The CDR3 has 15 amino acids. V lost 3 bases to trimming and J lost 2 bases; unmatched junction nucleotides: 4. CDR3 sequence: CASSWGGQGNYGYTF. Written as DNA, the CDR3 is TGTGCCAGCAGCTGGGGGGGACAGGGGAACTATGGCTACACCTTC.

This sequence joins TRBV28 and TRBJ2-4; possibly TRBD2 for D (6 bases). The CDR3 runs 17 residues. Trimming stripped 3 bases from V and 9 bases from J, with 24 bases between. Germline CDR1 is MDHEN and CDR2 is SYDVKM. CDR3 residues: CASSFPVGSGPGGIQYF. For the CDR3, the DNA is TGTGCCAGCAGTTTCCCCGTAGGTAGCGGCCCCGGTGGCATTCAGTACTTC.

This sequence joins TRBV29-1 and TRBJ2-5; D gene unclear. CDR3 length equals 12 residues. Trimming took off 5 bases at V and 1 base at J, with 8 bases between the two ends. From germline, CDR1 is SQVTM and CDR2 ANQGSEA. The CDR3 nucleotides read TGCAGCGTTCGAAGGAGCCAAGAGACCCAGTACTTC. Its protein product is CSVRRSQETQYF.

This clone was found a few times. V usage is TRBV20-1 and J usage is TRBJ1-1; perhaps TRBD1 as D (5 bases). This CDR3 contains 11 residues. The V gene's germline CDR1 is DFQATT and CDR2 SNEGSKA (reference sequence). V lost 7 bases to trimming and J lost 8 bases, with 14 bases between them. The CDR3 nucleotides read TGCAGTGTCTGGGGAGGGGCAGAAGCTTTCTTT. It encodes CSVWGGAEAFF.

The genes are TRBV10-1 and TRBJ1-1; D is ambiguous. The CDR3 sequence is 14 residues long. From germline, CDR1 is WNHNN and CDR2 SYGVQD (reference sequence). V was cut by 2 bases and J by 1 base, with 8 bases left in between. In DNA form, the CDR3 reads TGCGCCAGCAGTGAGGGACTCTCGAACACTGAAGCTTTCTTT. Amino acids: CASSEGLSNTEAFF.

CDR3 in DNA: TGTGCCAGCAGTTTAAGGGGTACAGACCACTCTGGGGCCAACGTCCTGACTTTC. Its translation is CASSLRGTDHSGANVLTF. V is TRBV28 and J is TRBJ2-6; D is possibly TRBD1 (5 bases). The V gene's germline CDR1 is MDHEN and CDR2 SYDVKM. Trimming removed 2 bases from V and 0 bases from J, with 14 bases in between. The length of the CDR3 is 18 residues.

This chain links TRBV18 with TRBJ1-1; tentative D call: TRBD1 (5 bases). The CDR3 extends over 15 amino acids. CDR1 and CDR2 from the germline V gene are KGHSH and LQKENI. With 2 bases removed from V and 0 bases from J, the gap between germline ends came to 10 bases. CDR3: CASSPRDSLNTEAFF. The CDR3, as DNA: TGTGCCAGCTCACCAAGAGACAGCCTGAACACTGAAGCTTTCTTT.

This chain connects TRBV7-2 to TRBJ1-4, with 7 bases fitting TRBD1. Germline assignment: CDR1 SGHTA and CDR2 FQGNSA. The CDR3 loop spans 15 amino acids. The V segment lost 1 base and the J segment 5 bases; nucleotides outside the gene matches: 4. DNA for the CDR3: TGTGCCAGCAGCTTAGGCGGGACAGAGAATGAAAAACTGTTTTTT. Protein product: CASSLGGTENEKLFF.